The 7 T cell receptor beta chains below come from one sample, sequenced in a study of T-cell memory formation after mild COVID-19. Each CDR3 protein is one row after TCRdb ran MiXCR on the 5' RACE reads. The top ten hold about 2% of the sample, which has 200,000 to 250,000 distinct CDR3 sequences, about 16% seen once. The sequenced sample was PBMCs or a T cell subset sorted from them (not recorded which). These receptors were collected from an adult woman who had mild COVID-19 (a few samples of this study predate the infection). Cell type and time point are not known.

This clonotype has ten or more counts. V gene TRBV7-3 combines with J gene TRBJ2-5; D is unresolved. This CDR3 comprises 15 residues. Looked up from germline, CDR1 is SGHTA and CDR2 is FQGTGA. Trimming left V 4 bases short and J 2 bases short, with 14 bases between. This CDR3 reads CASSYESRNQETQYF. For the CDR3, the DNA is TGTGCCAGCAGCTACGAATCGAGGAATCAAGAGACCCAGTACTTC.

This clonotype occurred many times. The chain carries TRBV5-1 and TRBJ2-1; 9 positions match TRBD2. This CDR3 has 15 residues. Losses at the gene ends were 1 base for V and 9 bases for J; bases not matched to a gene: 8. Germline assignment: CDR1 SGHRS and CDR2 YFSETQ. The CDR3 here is CASSLLAGTNREQFF. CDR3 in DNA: TGCGCCAGCAGCTTGCTAGCGGGGACAAATCGTGAGCAGTTCTTC.

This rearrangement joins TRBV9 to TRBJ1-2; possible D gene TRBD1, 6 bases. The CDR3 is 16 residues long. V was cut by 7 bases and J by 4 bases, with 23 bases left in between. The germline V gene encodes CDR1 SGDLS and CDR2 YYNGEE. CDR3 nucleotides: TGTGCCAGCGGGTTGGGCCCGGACAGTCTCGGCTATGGCTACACCTTC. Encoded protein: CASGLGPDSLGYGYTF.

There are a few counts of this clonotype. CDR3 amino acids: CASSPMDKGELFF. CDR3 nucleotide sequence: TGTGCCAGCAGTCCGATGGACAAAGGGGAGCTGTTTTTT. The chain recombines TRBV12-3 or TRBV12-4 with TRBJ2-2, with D possibly being TRBD1 (5 bases). This CDR3 region has 13 residues. Deletions cut 5 bases from V and 8 bases from J, with 12 bases between.

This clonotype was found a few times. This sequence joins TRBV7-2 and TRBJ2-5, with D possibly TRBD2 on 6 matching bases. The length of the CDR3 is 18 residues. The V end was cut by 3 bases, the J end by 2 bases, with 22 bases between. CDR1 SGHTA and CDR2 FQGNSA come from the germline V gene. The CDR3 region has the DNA TGTGCCAGCAGCTTCGCGCGGTGGGGGAGTGGGGGGCAAGAGACCCAGTACTTC. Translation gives CASSFARWGSGGQETQYF.

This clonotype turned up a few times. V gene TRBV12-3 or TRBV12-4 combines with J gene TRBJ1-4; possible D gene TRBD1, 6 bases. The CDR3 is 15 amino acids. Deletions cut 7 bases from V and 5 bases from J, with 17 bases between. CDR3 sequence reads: CASTQGRGGNEKLFF. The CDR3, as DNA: TGTGCCAGCACCCAAGGGAGGGGGGGAAATGAAAAACTGTTTTTT.

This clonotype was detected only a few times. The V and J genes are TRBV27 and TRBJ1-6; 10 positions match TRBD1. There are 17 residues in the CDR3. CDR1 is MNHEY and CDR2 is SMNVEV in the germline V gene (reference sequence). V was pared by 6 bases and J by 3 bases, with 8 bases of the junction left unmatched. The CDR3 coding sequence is TGTGCCAGCAGCTTCCGGACAGGGGGATTCTATAATTCACCCCTCCACTTT. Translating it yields CASSFRTGGFYNSPLHF.